The 21 T cell receptor beta chains reported below all come from one sample, sequenced in a study of CD8+ T cells in alopecia areata. Sequencing used cDNA as its template, made by extracting RNA and reverse transcribing it. Profiled with immunoSEQ multiplex PCR; TCRdb holds only in-frame clones, not every one. The data contain about 190,000 clones, around 50% of them singletons. Treatment in this sample: oral pan-JAK inhibitor, 5-10 mg twice daily. Sequencing used CD8+ T cells sorted from blood, obtained at week 24, from a patient treated with tofacitinib. The receptor source for this set is a human donor with alopecia areata.

V usage is TRBV19 and J usage is TRBJ2-3; D is perhaps TRBD2 (6 bases). Trimming removed 2 bases at V and 3 bases at J, with 12 bases between. CDR1 and CDR2 (germline): LNHDA, SQIVND (reference sequence). This CDR3 contains 15 residues. In nucleotides, the CDR3 is TGTGCCAGTAGTATATCTAGCGCTGGGACAGATACGCAGTATTTT. Its protein is CASSISSAGTDTQYF. Full variable domain (remainder filled in from reference TRBV19 and TRBJ2-3): DGGITQSPKYLFRKEGQNVTLSCEQNLNHDAMYWYRQDPGQGLRLIYYSQIVNDFQKGDIAEGYSVSREKKESFPLTVTSAQKNPTAFYLCASSISSAGTDTQYFGPGTRLTVL.

The gene calls are TRBV13 and TRBJ2-5, with D possibly being TRBD2 (5 bases). Germline V gene data show CDR1 as PRHDT and CDR2 as FYEKMQ (reference sequence). The CDR3 extends over 16 amino acids. V was clipped by 4 bases and J by 0 bases, with 15 bases between them. CDR3 in DNA: TGTGCCAGCAGCTCACCCCGGGGAACAGACCAAGAGACCCAGTACTTC. Translation: CASSSPRGTDQETQYF.

This clone was picked up a small number of times. V usage is TRBV5-6 and J usage is TRBJ2-3; D is uncertain. CDR1 and CDR2 from the germline V gene are SGHDT and YYEEEE. V was trimmed by 2 bases and J by 0 bases, leaving 10 bases between them. The CDR3 is 15 residues long. The CDR3 coding sequence is TGTGCCAGCAGCTTTGGAAGGCCGAGCACAGATACGCAGTATTTT. It encodes CASSFGRPSTDTQYF. Full variable domain (rest looked up from reference TRBV5-6 and TRBJ2-3): DAGVTQSPTHLIKTRGQQVTLRCSPKSGHDTVSWYQQALGQGPQFIFQYYEEEERQRGNFPDRFSGHQFPNYSSELNVNALLLGDSALYLCASSFGRPSTDTQYFGPGTRLTVL.

On this clone: Within the sample, other DNA sequences also encode this same CDR3. J is TRBJ2-1 and V is TRBV27, with D possibly matching TRBD1 (6 bases). CDR3 size: 12 residues. Trimming pared 2 bases from V and 10 bases from J, leaving 9 bases between. CDR1 MNHEY and CDR2 SMNVEV come from the germline V gene (reference sequence). CDR3 nucleotides: TGTGCCAGCAGTTTAACCGGGACAGAGCAGTTCTTC. Its translation is CASSLTGTEQFF.

This clone was observed a handful of times. The genes are TRBV10-1 and TRBJ2-2; the D call may be TRBD1 or TRBD2 (6 bases each). The length of the CDR3 is 13 residues. Trimming shortened V by 10 bases and J by 6 bases, and 15 bases separated the two germline ends. Germline V lookup: CDR1 WNHNN, CDR2 SYGVQD (reference sequence). CDR3 nucleotides: TGCGCCATACTTGTGGGGGGCCCCGGGGAGCTGTTTTTT. Its protein product is CAILVGGPGELFF.

The chain joins TRBV27 to TRBJ2-5; 11 nucleotides align to TRBD2. Germline CDR1 and CDR2: MNHEY and SMNVEV (reference sequence). CDR3 length: 16 amino acids. J gave up 5 bases and V 5 bases, and 10 bases lay outside the gene matches. The DNA for the CDR3 is TGTGCCAGCAGTCCCGGGGTAGCGGGGGGGCACGAGACCCAGTACTTC. Its translation: CASSPGVAGGHETQYF.

This chain links TRBV5-6 with TRBJ2-7; 8 positions agree with TRBD1. The CDR3 totals 14 residues. Germline CDR1 and CDR2: SGHDT and YYEEEE. V lost 3 bases, J lost 0 bases, and 2 bases stayed unmatched. DNA for the CDR3: TGTGCCAGCAGCTCCGGGACAGGCTCCTACGAGCAGTACTTC. It yields the protein CASSSGTGSYEQYF.

This clone occurred a few times. The genes are TRBV29-1 and TRBJ1-2; D call uncertain. The CDR3 is 11 residues long. CDR1 is SQVTM, CDR2 ANQGSEA, per germline. Trimming took off 2 bases at V and 8 bases at J, with 9 bases between the two ends. CDR3 amino acids: CSVEWSLGYTF. CDR3 sequence (DNA): TGCAGCGTTGAATGGTCTCTGGGCTACACCTTC.

This clone showed up just a few times. The chain carries TRBV4-1 and TRBJ1-2, with D perhaps matching TRBD1 (6 bases). V lost 2 bases and J 4 bases, leaving 14 bases between the germline ends. Looked up from germline, CDR1 is MGHRA and CDR2 is YSYEKL. CDR3 length equals 15 residues. The CDR3 DNA is TGCGCCAGCAGCCAACGGACAGAATATAGCTATGGCTACACCTTC. Encoded protein: CASSQRTEYSYGYTF.

This clone came up a few times. The rearrangement uses TRBV30 and TRBJ2-1; 9 nucleotides align to TRBD1. The germline gives CDR1 GTSNPN, CDR2 SVGIG (reference sequence). The J segment lost 7 bases and the V segment lost 3 bases, leaving 10 bases of the junction unmatched. The CDR3 runs 15 residues. The CDR3 sequence: CAWSPGQGPRNEQFF. CDR3 sequence (DNA): TGTGCCTGGAGCCCCGGACAGGGGCCGAGGAATGAGCAGTTCTTC.

The chain employs TRBV27 and TRBJ2-7; no definite D call. Germline V CDR1 and CDR2: MNHEY, SMNVEV (reference sequence). V gave up 4 bases and J gave up 2 bases, with 9 bases separating them. CDR3 length: 13 residues. CDR3 nucleotide sequence: TGTGCCAGCAGTTCTGGGATCGCCTACGAGCAGTACTTC. This gives the protein CASSSGIAYEQYF.

The V call is TRBV9, the J call TRBJ2-2, with a possible D match to TRBD1 (6 bases). The CDR3 extends over 13 amino acids. The germline V gene has CDR1 SGDLS and CDR2 YYNGEE. The ends were cut back, 1 base at V and 7 bases at J, with 8 bases in the middle. This CDR3 is CASSVTGFGELFF. Written as DNA, the CDR3 is TGTGCCAGCAGCGTAACAGGGTTCGGGGAGCTGTTTTTT. The full variable domain, in which reference TRBV9 and TRBJ2-2 provide the parts outside the CDR3, is DSGVTQTPKHLITATGQRVTLRCSPRSGDLSVYWYQQSLDQGLQFLIQYYNGEERAKGNILERFSAQQFPDLHSELNLSSLELGDSALYFCASSVTGFGELFFGEGSRLTVL.

This chain connects TRBV30 to TRBJ1-4; the D is unclear. The V and J ends lost 0 bases and 8 bases respectively, with 10 bases between them. There are 13 residues in the CDR3. Germline CDR1 and CDR2: GTSNPN and SVGIG (reference sequence). CDR3 sequence: CAWSVSLIEKLFF. The CDR3 nucleotides read TGTGCCTGGAGTGTCTCACTGATAGAAAAACTGTTTTTT.

V and J are TRBV10-3 and TRBJ2-3; the D gene is possibly TRBD1 (7 bases). CDR1 ENHRY and CDR2 SYGVKD come from the germline V gene. The CDR3 spans 17 residues. The V end lost 0 bases, the J end lost 2 bases, and 15 bases lay between the germline ends. CDR3 coding DNA: TGTGCCATCAGTGAGTCTTTCAGGGGGGTACTCACAGATACGCAGTATTTT. Protein: CAISESFRGVLTDTQYF.

This clone was detected a few times. The chain joins TRBV7-9 to TRBJ1-2, with D uncertain. Trimming stripped 6 bases from V and 1 base from J, with 12 bases between. Germline V gives CDR1 SEHNR, CDR2 FQNEAQ (reference sequence). CDR3 size: 14 residues. The CDR3 DNA follows: TGTGCCAGCAGGGACGGAGGGATTAACTATGGCTACACCTTC. Its protein is CASRDGGINYGYTF. The full variable domain, in which reference TRBV7-9 and TRBJ1-2 provide the parts outside the CDR3, is DTGVSQNPRHKITKRGQNVTFRCDPISEHNRLYWYRQTLGQGPEFLTYFQNEAQLEKSRLLSDRFSAERPKGSFSTLEIQRTEQGDSAMYLCASRDGGINYGYTFGSGTRLTVV.

V usage is TRBV7-9 and J usage is TRBJ2-3; 9 positions agree with TRBD1. This CDR3 region has 15 residues. V gave up 2 bases and J gave up 4 bases; unmatched junction bases: 4. CDR1 is SEHNR and CDR2 is FQNEAQ in the germline V gene (reference sequence). The CDR3 loop is CASSLKQGAADTQYF. In DNA, the CDR3 is TGTGCCAGCAGCTTAAAACAGGGGGCCGCAGATACGCAGTATTTT.

The genes are TRBV27 and TRBJ2-1, with 10 bases matching TRBD2. CDR3 length: 16 residues. Germline V gene data show CDR1 as MNHEY and CDR2 as SMNVEV (reference sequence). V was clipped by 5 bases and J by 4 bases; unmatched bases: 8. The CDR3 spells CASSPGSGGPYNEQFF. The CDR3, as DNA: TGTGCCAGCAGTCCCGGTAGCGGGGGGCCATACAATGAGCAGTTCTTC.

The V and J genes are TRBV13 and TRBJ2-7; 7 nucleotides match TRBD1. Germline values: CDR1 PRHDT, CDR2 FYEKMQ (reference sequence). The CDR3 sequence is 15 residues long. V lost 4 bases and J lost 2; bases outside the gene matches: 8. CDR3 region: CASSSRDRDAYEQYF. The CDR3 nucleotides read TGTGCCAGCAGCTCCCGGGACAGAGACGCCTACGAGCAGTACTTC.

There are a few counts of this clone. The gene calls are TRBV13 and TRBJ2-1; TRBD2 aligns across 9 bases. V lost 5 bases, J lost 0 bases, and 5 bases stayed unmatched. Germline-derived CDR1 and CDR2 are PRHDT and FYEKMQ (reference sequence). The CDR3 runs 16 residues. CDR3 sequence: CASSQAGGLSYNEQFF. The CDR3 DNA follows: TGTGCCAGCAGCCAAGCGGGGGGCCTCTCCTACAATGAGCAGTTCTTC.

This chain connects TRBV30 to TRBJ1-2; no clear D gene. The CDR3 has 12 amino acids. Germline CDR1 GTSNPN, CDR2 SVGIG (reference sequence). The V and J ends lost 1 base and 5 bases respectively, with 8 bases between them. The CDR3 DNA reads as TGTGCCTGGAGTGCCGACCGGTATGGCTACACCTTC. The encoded protein is CAWSADRYGYTF.

The rearrangement joins TRBV7-9 to TRBJ2-7; a possible D gene is TRBD2 (6 bases). V lost 8 bases and J 2 bases, leaving 10 bases between the germline ends. Germline V CDR1 and CDR2: SEHNR, FQNEAQ (reference sequence). This CDR3 is built from 12 residues. The CDR3 here is CASGGLTYEQYF. Here the CDR3 DNA reads TGTGCCAGCGGGGGACTGACCTACGAGCAGTACTTC.